The 25 T cell receptor beta chains reported below all come from one sample, sequenced in a study of siplizumab effects on memory and regulatory T cells. Clones were sequenced by immunoSEQ multiplex PCR, and TCRdb holds only the in-frame ones, with some missing. The sample holds approximately 12,000 clones; more than 45% are singletons and the top ten take roughly two fifths. These TCRs are of unknown antigen specificity. The authors kept the mixed lymphocyte reaction cells in coculture at 37°C for under seven days. What was sequenced was CFSE-low (dividing) CD8+ T cells sorted from an allogeneic mixed lymphocyte reaction. All receptors derive from a human donor in good health; the cells came from an allogeneic mixed lymphocyte reaction. Some clones in this sample may be carry-over from other donors' samples.

CDR3 loop: CASSLAVVGYYGYTF. The CDR3 nucleotides are TGTGCCAGCAGCTTGGCAGTTGTTGGGTACTATGGCTACACCTTC. The V call is TRBV5-5, the J call TRBJ1-2; the D is unclear. Between the trimmed V and J ends, which lost 0 bases and 3 bases, there was a span of 12 bases. The CDR3 sequence is 15 residues long. The V gene's germline CDR1 is SGHKS and CDR2 YYEKEE (reference sequence).

This clone has only one observation. The gene calls are TRBV6-5 and TRBJ2-1; tentatively, D is TRBD2 (6 bases). V lost 2 bases, J lost 7 bases, and 15 bases lay in between. Germline V gives CDR1 MNHEY, CDR2 SVGAGI. CDR3 length equals 15 residues. The CDR3: CASSYPASVGNEQFF. DNA of the CDR3: TGTGCCAGCAGTTACCCCGCTAGCGTCGGGAATGAGCAGTTCTTC.

The V gene is TRBV27, the J gene TRBJ2-7, with D possibly TRBD1 on 6 matching bases. Germline loops: CDR1 MNHEY, CDR2 SMNVEV (reference sequence). The CDR3 runs to 14 residues. The ends were cut back, 4 bases at V and 2 bases at J, with 12 bases in the middle. CDR3 DNA: TGTGCCAGCAGTTGGGGGCAGGGAACCTACGAGCAGTACTTC. Translating it yields CASSWGQGTYEQYF.

The chain recombines TRBV15 with TRBJ2-7; TRBD1 agrees at 7 bases. J was trimmed by 3 bases and V by 0 bases; bases with no gene match: 2. CDR1 LNHNV and CDR2 YYDKDF come from the germline V gene (reference sequence). There are 14 residues in the CDR3. CDR3 in amino acids: CATSRDDRVYEQYF. The CDR3 DNA reads as TGTGCCACCAGCAGAGATGACAGGGTCTACGAGCAGTACTTC.

The chain has TRBV19 and TRBJ1-2, with no clear D. Germline V CDR1 and CDR2: LNHDA, SQIVND (reference sequence). The germline V and J ends were trimmed by 3 bases and 8 bases, with 19 bases remaining between them. The CDR3 spans 15 residues. The DNA for the CDR3 is TGTGCCAGTAGTATTTCTCTCGGGGTTTTCGAAGGCTACACCTTC. The encoded protein is CASSISLGVFEGYTF.

The chain combines TRBV12-5 with TRBJ2-2; D possibly corresponds to TRBD1 (6 bases). Germline CDR1 is LGHNT and CDR2 is FRNRAP. V was pared by 9 bases and J by 6 bases, with 26 bases between. CDR3 length: 17 residues. CDR3 loop: CASSSGDTTYGAGELFF. CDR3 bases: TGTGCTAGCTCGTCAGGGGATACGACTTACGGTGCCGGGGAGCTGTTTTTT.

This chain joins TRBV4-1 and TRBJ2-7; 8 bases are shared with TRBD1. The CDR3 totals 17 residues. In germline, CDR1 is MGHRA, CDR2 YSYEKL. Trimming removed 4 bases from V and 4 bases from J; junction bases left unmatched: 15. CDR3 in amino acids: CASSPIPLWTGKYEQYF. CDR3 sequence (DNA): TGCGCCAGCAGCCCCATCCCCCTCTGGACAGGGAAGTACGAGCAGTACTTC.

V is TRBV7-6 and J is TRBJ1-1, with D possibly matching TRBD1 (6 bases). V was clipped by 8 bases and J by 1 base, with 8 bases between them. Germline V gene lookup returns CDR1 SGHVS and CDR2 FNYEAQ. This CDR3 is 12 amino acids long. CDR3 loop: CASVRGNTEAFF. CDR3 DNA sequence: TGTGCCAGCGTCAGGGGGAACACTGAAGCTTTCTTT.

The chain's CDR3 is CASRLTGANGYTF. CDR3 sequence (DNA): TGTGCCAGCAGACTAACAGGGGCCAATGGCTACACCTTC. The chain combines TRBV7-2 with TRBJ1-2, with 7 bases matching TRBD1. This CDR3 is built from 13 residues. The V gene's germline CDR1 is SGHTA and CDR2 FQGNSA. The V and J ends lost 6 bases and 6 bases, in that order; junction bases with no gene match: 7.

The gene calls are TRBV5-1 and TRBJ2-5, with TRBD1 matching over 7 bases. The length of the CDR3 is 13 residues. CDR1 is SGHRS and CDR2 is YFSETQ in the germline V gene. Losses at the gene ends were 3 bases for V and 3 bases for J; bases not matched to a gene: 2. CDR3 region: CASSSQGEETQYF. As DNA, the CDR3 is TGCGCCAGCAGCTCCCAGGGGGAAGAGACCCAGTACTTC. Full variable domain (rest looked up from reference TRBV5-1 and TRBJ2-5): KAGVTQTPRYLIKTRGQQVTLSCSPISGHRSVSWYQQTPGQGLQFLFEYFSETQRNKGNFPGRFSGRQFSNSRSEMNVSTLELGDSALYLCASSSQGEETQYFGPGTRLLVL.

This clone appeared a few times. The chain uses TRBV27 and TRBJ1-5; 7 positions match TRBD1. Germline lookup yields CDR1 MNHEY and CDR2 SMNVEV (reference sequence). Germline trimming cut 3 bases from V and 5 bases from J; bases unmatched to any gene: 1. This CDR3 comprises 13 residues. CDR3 coding DNA: TGTGCCAGCAGTTTCGGGACAGATCAGCCCCAGCATTTT. Translated: CASSFGTDQPQHF.

The V gene is TRBV6-4, the J gene TRBJ1-1, with D possibly matching TRBD1 (5 bases). This CDR3 is 14 amino acids long. V shed 3 bases and J shed 3 bases, with 11 bases lying between them. CDR1 and CDR2 from the germline V gene are MRHNA and SNTAGT. The CDR3 spells CASSEGTVDTEAFF. The CDR3 nucleotides are TGTGCCAGCAGTGAAGGGACGGTCGACACTGAAGCTTTCTTT.

This clone was counted between two and nine times. Here the CDR3 DNA reads TGTGCCAGTAGACAGGGGGCAATCTATGGCTACACCTTC. Protein product: CASRQGAIYGYTF. The chain combines TRBV19 with TRBJ1-2; 9 positions agree with TRBD1. The CDR3 runs to 13 residues. Looked up from germline, CDR1 is LNHDA and CDR2 is SQIVND (reference sequence). The V and J ends lost 6 bases and 4 bases, in that order; junction bases with no gene match: 3.

In this sample, this clone turned up once. The chain employs TRBV5-8 and TRBJ2-6; 7 nucleotides match TRBD1. Per the germline V gene, CDR1 is SGHTS and CDR2 is YDEGEE. V was pared by 2 bases and J by 0 bases, with 8 bases of the junction left unmatched. This CDR3 is built from 18 residues. The CDR3 protein is CASSFPGQPSSGANVLTF. CDR3 DNA: TGTGCCAGCAGCTTTCCGGGACAGCCTTCCTCTGGGGCCAACGTCCTGACTTTC.

The chain is built from TRBV7-2 and TRBJ1-1; D uncertain. With 3 bases removed from V and 4 bases from J, the gap between germline ends came to 9 bases. Germline CDR1 SGHTA, CDR2 FQGNSA. The length of the CDR3 is 13 residues. In DNA form, the CDR3 reads TGTGCCAGCAGCTTTTCAGAGAGCACTGAAGCTTTCTTT. Protein product: CASSFSESTEAFF.

By frequency in the sample, this clone is medium-sized. The chain couples TRBV5-1 to TRBJ2-1, with 11 bases that match TRBD2. The germline gives CDR1 SGHRS, CDR2 YFSETQ. V shed 4 bases, J shed 5 bases, and the junction held 5 bases outside the gene matches. The CDR3 runs to 15 residues. CDR3 in DNA: TGCGCCAGCAGCGCCGGGACTAGCGGTCACAATGAGCAGTTCTTC. It encodes CASSAGTSGHNEQFF.

The CDR3 DNA sequence: TGTGCCAGCAGTTTAGGGACTAGCGGGAGGGTTCAGTACTTC. Its translation is CASSLGTSGRVQYF. J is TRBJ2-4 and V is TRBV27, with TRBD2 identical over 16 bases. The CDR3 spans 14 residues. Germline lookup yields CDR1 MNHEY and CDR2 SMNVEV (reference sequence). J lost 11 bases, V lost 2 bases, and 0 bases had no gene match.

The gene calls are TRBV7-6 and TRBJ1-2; 9 bases line up with TRBD1. Germline V gene sequence: CDR1 SGHVS, CDR2 FNYEAQ. The CDR3 loop spans 13 amino acids. V trimming: 1 base; J trimming: 14 bases; junction bases outside the gene matches: 8. The CDR3 nucleotides are TGTGCCAGCAGCTTAGAACAGGGGGCAAGGGAAACCTTC. It encodes CASSLEQGARETF.

This clone was detected a few times. CDR3 nucleotides: TGTGCCAGTAGCCTTAGCGGTTCGACCTACGAGCAGTACTTC. This codes for CASSLSGSTYEQYF. V is TRBV19 and J is TRBJ2-7, with D tentatively TRBD2 (6 bases). The germline gives CDR1 LNHDA, CDR2 SQIVND (reference sequence). There are 14 residues in the CDR3. Between the trimmed V and J ends, which lost 6 bases and 2 bases, there was a span of 14 bases.

This clone appeared a few times. The rearrangement uses TRBV4-1 and TRBJ1-1; a weak D match, TRBD1 (5 bases). CDR1 MGHRA and CDR2 YSYEKL come from the germline V gene. V was cut by 1 base and J by 3 bases, with 9 bases left in between. The CDR3 extends over 14 amino acids. CDR3 residues: CASSQGPGYTEAFF. The DNA for the CDR3 is TGCGCCAGCAGCCAAGGCCCAGGGTACACTGAAGCTTTCTTT.

By share, this clone ranks as medium-sized. The chain has TRBV15 and TRBJ1-5; D might be TRBD1 (5 bases). The CDR3 totals 15 residues. V lost 0 bases and J 6 bases, leaving 12 bases between the germline ends. The V gene's germline CDR1 is LNHNV and CDR2 YYDKDF (reference sequence). CDR3 sequence: CATSRDRDLGQPQHF. The CDR3 bases are TGTGCCACCAGCAGAGATCGGGACCTAGGTCAGCCCCAGCATTTT.

The CDR3 region has the DNA TGTGCCAGCAGCCCTGGACAACCCTACGAGCAGTACTTC. Translation gives CASSPGQPYEQYF. The V call is TRBV5-4, the J call TRBJ2-7, with D tentatively TRBD1 (5 bases). Germline V gives CDR1 SGHNT, CDR2 YYREEE (reference sequence). With 4 bases removed from V and 2 bases from J, the gap between germline ends came to 10 bases. There are 13 residues in the CDR3.

V usage is TRBV4-1 and J usage is TRBJ2-5, with a tentative D call TRBD1 (6 bases). The end of the DNA is better explained by TRBJ2-7, so the J call may be wrong. Germline-derived CDR1 and CDR2 are MGHRA and YSYEKL. This CDR3 spans 14 amino acids. The CDR3 reads CASSQDQQGSEQYF. The CDR3, as DNA: TGCGCCAGCAGCCAAGATCAACAGGGAAGCGAGCAGTACTTC.

This clone was seen only once. J is TRBJ1-1 and V is TRBV6-4; perhaps TRBD1 as D (5 bases). V lost 0 bases to trimming and J lost 7 bases, with 27 bases between them. CDR3 size: 19 residues. Germline V gene lookup returns CDR1 MRHNA and CDR2 SNTAGT. The chain's CDR3 is CASSDSEVGRVVLLGEAFF. The CDR3 nucleotides are TGTGCCAGCAGTGACTCAGAAGTGGGCAGGGTGGTCCTTTTGGGTGAAGCTTTCTTT.

The V call is TRBV5-4, the J call TRBJ2-1, with 10 bases identical to TRBD2. This CDR3 comprises 15 residues. The germline gives CDR1 SGHNT, CDR2 YYREEE (reference sequence). After removal of 2 bases from V and 8 bases from J, the junction contained 7 bases not matched to a gene. This CDR3 reads CASSLLPSGGDEQFF. The CDR3 DNA sequence: TGTGCCAGCAGCTTACTCCCTAGCGGGGGCGATGAGCAGTTCTTC.